This T cell receptor beta chain was documented in a study of blood T cell repertoires in COVID-19. Background on the study: The United States, Italy and Spain were the sources of the acute and convalescent COVID-19 samples. The analysed material was cDNA or gDNA that came from T cells, B-cell-depleted T cells, or PBMCs.

CDR3 size: 16 residues. Trimming took 0 bases from V and 6 from J; bases not matched to a gene: 7. Germline CDR1 is SEHNR and CDR2 is FQNEAQ (reference sequence). Per the authors' pipeline: Quantification of nucleated cells was approximated via reference gene primer amplification. The assay was immunoSEQ multiplex PCR, and TCRdb's table has in-frame clones only and misses some. V, J and clone size are those of that table, while D and trimming were read from the DNA. Of around 160,000 clones listed, 89% were seen once; the top ten hold approximately 3%. The TCR originated in a man between 60 and 75 years old with acute or convalescent COVID-19. Sequencing was done on a sample of peripheral blood. This rearrangement joins TRBV7-9 to TRBJ2-7; 11 bases match TRBD1. The CDR3 DNA reads TGTGCCAGCAGCTTAGCGCGGCAGGGACAGGGGGTCGAGCAGTACTTC. It specifies CASSLARQGQGVEQYF.